One and the same sample provided the 14 T cell receptor beta chains below, sequenced in a study of T cells after yellow fever vaccination. TCRdb processed the 5' RACE reads anew with MiXCR; each CDR3 protein has one entry. Of about 45,000 distinct CDR3 sequences in the sample, about 6.8% were seen once. The sequences come from CD8+ T cells not binding an NS4B(214-222) dextramer, sorted from PBMCs, collected 45 days after the yellow fever booster vaccination. These receptors were taken from a man aged 30-40 years who received the YFV17D yellow fever vaccine.

Turning to this clonotype: Given a much more abundant clone one base away, this may be a read error. The rearrangement joins TRBV20-1 to TRBJ2-5; D is possibly TRBD2 (6 bases). CDR3 size: 14 residues. CDR1 DFQATT and CDR2 SNEGSKA come from the germline V gene (reference sequence). CDR3 protein: CSAIRVAEQDTQYF. The CDR3 DNA reads as TGCAGTGCTATCCGGGTAGCGGAGCAAGATACCCAGTACTTC.

This clonotype was counted only a few times. The chain employs TRBV12-3 or TRBV12-4 and TRBJ2-1, with 10 bases that match TRBD2. CDR3 size: 13 residues. V lost 4 bases, J lost 10 bases, and 4 bases stayed unmatched. CDR3 region: CASSYLLAGEQFF. The CDR3 DNA sequence: TGTGCCAGCAGTTACTTACTAGCGGGGGAGCAGTTCTTC.

This clonotype was counted at least ten times. The chain links TRBV7-9 to TRBJ2-1, with D unclear. The CDR3 extends over 13 amino acids. Trimming cost V 4 bases and J 5 bases, with 9 bases left between them. Germline loops: CDR1 SEHNR, CDR2 FQNEAQ (reference sequence). CDR3 in amino acids: CASSSRPDNEQFF. The CDR3 DNA sequence: TGTGCCAGCAGCTCAAGACCGGACAATGAGCAGTTCTTC.

This clonotype was recorded many times. The chain joins TRBV4-3 to TRBJ2-1; 8 bases align to TRBD2. CDR1 is LGHNA, CDR2 YSLEER, per germline. V lost 0 bases, J lost 0 bases, and 4 bases stayed unmatched. The CDR3 length is 17 residues. The DNA of the CDR3 is TGCGCCAGCAGCCAAGAATACGCGGGAGGCTCCTACAATGAGCAGTTCTTC. Amino acids: CASSQEYAGGSYNEQFF.

In its sample, this clonotype was seen a few times. V and J are TRBV27 and TRBJ2-5; 9 bases match TRBD2. Germline assignment: CDR1 MNHEY and CDR2 SMNVEV (reference sequence). The V and J ends lost 6 bases and 3 bases, in that order; junction bases with no gene match: 2. CDR3 size: 13 residues. In nucleotides, the CDR3 is TGTGCCAGCAGCCCTAGCGGGGAAGAGACCCAGTACTTC. Protein product: CASSPSGEETQYF.

This clonotype occurred many times. The chain uses TRBV6-2 or TRBV6-3 and TRBJ2-7, with a weak D call TRBD1 (5 bases). From germline, CDR1 is MNHEY and CDR2 SVGEGT. This CDR3 has 12 residues. The CDR3: CVSRDTYYEQYF. In DNA form, the CDR3 reads TGTGTCTCCAGGGATACCTACTACGAGCAGTACTTC.

Ten or more counts support this clonotype. V is TRBV5-1 and J is TRBJ1-6; D not resolved. CDR3 length: 19 amino acids. Germline lookup yields CDR1 SGHRS and CDR2 YFSETQ. V was clipped by 4 bases and J by 4 bases, with 24 bases between them. The DNA of the CDR3 is TGCGCCAGCAGCGTGAACATGAACGACGGACCCTATTATAATTCACCCCTCCACTTT. Translation: CASSVNMNDGPYYNSPLHF.

Many counts were recorded for this clonotype. This chain joins TRBV27 and TRBJ2-7, with 11 bases that match TRBD1. CDR3 length: 14 residues. CDR1 MNHEY and CDR2 SMNVEV come from the germline V gene (reference sequence). V lost 5 bases to trimming and J lost 5 bases; unmatched junction nucleotides: 5. CDR3 protein: CASSPGTGGNEQYF. CDR3 nucleotide sequence: TGTGCCAGCAGTCCCGGGACAGGGGGAAACGAGCAGTACTTC.

In this sample, this clonotype turned up many times. The chain carries TRBV7-3 and TRBJ2-2; tentative D call: TRBD1 (6 bases). The V end was cut by 4 bases, the J end by 4 bases, with 7 bases between. The germline V gene encodes CDR1 SGHTA and CDR2 FQGTGA. This CDR3 is 13 amino acids long. As DNA, the CDR3 is TGTGCCAGCAGCTCGGACAGCACCGGGGAGCTGTTTTTT. Amino acid sequence: CASSSDSTGELFF. The full variable domain, completed using reference TRBV7-3 and TRBJ2-2, is GAGVSQTPSNKVTEKGKYVELRCDPISGHTALYWYRQSLGQGPEFLIYFQGTGAADDSGLPNDRFFAVRPEGSVSTLKIQRTERGDSAVYLCASSSDSTGELFFGEGSRLTVL.

This clonotype was observed many times. This rearrangement joins TRBV6-5 to TRBJ2-7, with a tentative D call TRBD1 (6 bases). V was trimmed by 5 bases and J by 1 base, leaving 24 bases between them. CDR1 and CDR2 (germline): MNHEY, SVGAGI. The CDR3 spans 18 residues. Here the CDR3 DNA reads TGTGCCAGCAGTAACCTCGTCAGAACCGGGACACAATCCTACGAGCAGTACTTC. Translation gives CASSNLVRTGTQSYEQYF.

Ten or more counts support this clonotype. The chain joins TRBV5-1 to TRBJ2-7, with 14 positions matching TRBD2. V lost 0 bases and J lost 2; bases outside the gene matches: 7. Germline V lookup: CDR1 SGHRS, CDR2 YFSETQ. CDR3 length: 18 residues. CDR3 in amino acids: CASSLGLAGGFTAYEQYF. The DNA for the CDR3 is TGCGCCAGCAGCTTGGGACTAGCGGGAGGGTTCACGGCCTACGAGCAGTACTTC.

At least ten counts were recorded for this clonotype. V and J are TRBV3-1 and TRBJ2-7; 9 positions match TRBD2. Germline V gene lookup returns CDR1 LGHDT and CDR2 YNNKEL (reference sequence). The CDR3 totals 16 residues. The junction had 5 bases not matched to a gene; V was cut back by 1 base and J by 1 base. Here the CDR3 reads CASSQGISGRSYEQYF. The CDR3, as DNA: TGTGCCAGCAGCCAAGGGATTAGCGGGAGATCCTACGAGCAGTACTTC.

DNA of the CDR3: TGTGCCAGCAGCAACGGGACTAGCTCCGCGAATGAGCAGTTCTTC. Translating gives CASSNGTSSANEQFF. This chain joins TRBV7-6 and TRBJ2-1; TRBD2 aligns across 9 bases. Per germline, CDR1 SGHVS and CDR2 FNYEAQ. The V gene end was trimmed by 5 bases and the J gene end by 7 bases; junction bases not matched to a gene: 9. This CDR3 is 15 amino acids long.

Only a few counts were recorded for this clonotype. The V gene is TRBV27, the J gene TRBJ2-1, with a possible D match to TRBD2 (6 bases). CDR3 length equals 13 residues. Trimming took 6 bases from V and 1 from J, leaving 7 bases between them. CDR1 is MNHEY and CDR2 is SMNVEV in the germline V gene (reference sequence). This CDR3 is CASSRESYNEQFF. The CDR3 nucleotides are TGTGCCAGCAGCCGGGAGTCCTACAATGAGCAGTTCTTC.